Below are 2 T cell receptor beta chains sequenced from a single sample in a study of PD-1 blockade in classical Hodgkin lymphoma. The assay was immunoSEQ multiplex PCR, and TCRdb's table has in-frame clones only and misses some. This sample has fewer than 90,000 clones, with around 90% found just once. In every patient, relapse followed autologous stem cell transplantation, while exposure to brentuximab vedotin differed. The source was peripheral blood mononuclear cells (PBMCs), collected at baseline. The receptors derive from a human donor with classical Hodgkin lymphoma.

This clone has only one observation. DNA for the CDR3: TGTGCCAGCAGTCGGACTAGCGGCTCCTACGAGCAGTACTTC. Amino acids: CASSRTSGSYEQYF. This chain joins TRBV2 and TRBJ2-7, with 10 positions matching TRBD2. Germline loops: CDR1 SNHLY, CDR2 FYNNEI. This CDR3 is built from 14 residues. V dropped 5 bases and J dropped 0; count of bases not matched to a gene: 1.

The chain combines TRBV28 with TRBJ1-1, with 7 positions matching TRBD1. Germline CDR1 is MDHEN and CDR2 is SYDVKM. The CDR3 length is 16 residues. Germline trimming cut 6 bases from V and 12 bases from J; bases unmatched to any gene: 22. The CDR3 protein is CASSLQLGGQPSGTFF. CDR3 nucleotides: TGTGCCAGCAGCCTACAATTGGGGGGACAGCCCTCTGGGACTTTCTTT.